This T cell receptor (beta chain) was sequenced during a study of cytomegalovirus exposure and HLA in healthy donors. Study outcomes and limitations: Under in vitro conditions, a few CMV-associated chains were confirmed as specific for CMV antigens. According to an earlier analysis, most TCR beta V segments yielded productive rearrangements about 90% or about 30% of the time.

Nominal health characterized the donors when sampled, though unrecorded immune exposures were likely. With regard to this clone: As yet, its antigen is unknown.

This PCR relied on a set of 60 Vbeta primers and 13 Jbeta primers. Sequencing used immunoSEQ multiplex PCR; TCRdb keeps in-frame clones, though not all of them. With approximately 190,000 clones in the sample, the ten largest clones hold almost 6.5%. Germline V lookup: CDR1 MDHEN, CDR2 SYDVKM. V shed 3 bases and J 4 bases; nucleotides not matched to a gene: 7. The CDR3 length is 16 residues. Specimen: PBMCs. The chain carries TRBV28 and TRBJ2-1; 9 nucleotides line up with TRBD2. This receptor was taken from a man aged 30-40 years in good health and CMV-seronegative. For the CDR3, the DNA is TGTGCCAGCAGTTTCTCTAGCGGGACCATATACAATGAGCAGTTCTTC. This gives the protein CASSFSSGTIYNEQFF.